This TCR beta chain was obtained from a study of regulatory T cells in long-lasting Graves disease. Study-wide findings and caveats: Persistent cases of Graves' showed reduced TCR diversity relative to newly diagnosed patients.

This clonotype was observed at least ten times. The antigen remains undetermined. Germline V lookup: CDR1 SNHLY, CDR2 FYNNEI. This CDR3 is 12 amino acids long. Trimming removed 8 bases from V and 8 bases from J, with 13 bases in between. Specified time point: newly diagnosed GD, antithyroid drugs for less than 3 months. The TCR library was made from RNA that had been extracted from PBMCs in TRIzol. Arm-PCR of CDR3 regions and iRepertoire HTBI primers were used to build TCR beta libraries. TCRdb re-derived calls from the multiplex PCR reads in MiXCR, one entry per CDR3 protein. The sample carries 520,000 or so distinct CDR3 sequences, more than 10% recorded once. The same sample was also used in a study of T cells in Graves' hyperthyroidism and ophthalmopathy. That source notes: Clinicians diagnosed patients from clinical symptoms, serum thyroxine and TRAb, thyroid ultrasound and orbital computed tomography. Appearing also in blood were most of the thyroid clonotypes expanded above 0.001. A 13 V-J signature model discriminated ophthalmopathy versus stable hyperthyroidism.

The sample was peripheral blood mononuclear cells (PBMCs), taken at new diagnosis, from a patient treated with antithyroid drugs. The V and J genes are TRBV2 and TRBJ2-4; D perhaps matches TRBD1 (5 bases). The receptor comes from a woman in her twenties or thirties with Graves disease. The chain's CDR3 is CASSQGTYIQYF. CDR3 in DNA: TGTGCCAGCTCGCAGGGAACCTACATTCAGTACTTC.